These T cell receptor beta chains were read from a single sample in a study of blood T cell repertoires in COVID-19. Using immunoSEQ multiplex PCR, the repertoire was profiled, and TCRdb retains in-frame clones only, with some absent. The sample includes just under 50,000 clones, more than 90% of them seen just once. The source material was peripheral blood. These receptors were taken from a human donor in a cohort sampled during active COVID-19. Each CDR3 is given with its conserved first and last residue. Fields, in order: J gene, V gene, CDR3 protein.

>TRBJ1-2|TRBV11-3
CASSGGQGQVGYTF
>TRBJ2-6|TRBV5-5
CASSSRLTGNSGANVLTF
>TRBJ1-1|TRBV11-3
CASSPRWDTEAFF
>TRBJ1-1|TRBV6-2/TRBV6-3
CASSRQAKHAFF
>TRBJ1-1|TRBV11-3
CASSTQGGTEAFF
>TRBJ1-1|TRBV30
CAWSAQGYTEAFF
>TRBJ1-1|TRBV15
CATSSHRGADEAFF
>TRBJ2-2|TRBV5-1
CASSKDRAGAPTVELFF
>TRBJ1-3|TRBV28
CASSSPGISGNTIYF
>TRBJ2-4|TRBV19
CASSVGTGGFPKNIQYF
>TRBJ2-7|TRBV28
CASRSQPRYEQYF
>TRBJ2-7|TRBV6-1
CASSEVLAGDTRAYEQYF
>TRBJ1-1|TRBV10-3
CAISELDREKAFF
>TRBJ2-3|TRBV11-3
CASSSTSGVDTQYF
>TRBJ1-2|TRBV11-3
CASSLLGANYGYTF
>TRBJ1-5|TRBV20-1
CSASGQGAGSNQPQHF
>TRBJ2-7|TRBV18
CASSSGTGTSEQYF
>TRBJ2-1|TRBV10-2
CASSATSGSLDEQFF
>TRBJ1-1|TRBV28
CASSLRLWRKTAYTEAFF
>TRBJ1-6|TRBV24-1
CATSDRGTGNSPLHF
>TRBJ1-2|TRBV7-9
CASSLDSYGYTF
>TRBJ2-5|TRBV7-3
CASSSLAGGRETQYF
>TRBJ2-1|TRBV3-1/TRBV3-2
CASSQDTAGRGNEQFF
>TRBJ2-7|TRBV29-1
CSVDLQGSYEQYF
>TRBJ2-2|TRBV18
CASSPPGQGRTGELFF
>TRBJ2-3|TRBV2
CATGRGVTDTQYF
>TRBJ1-2|TRBV5-6
CASSIRTGRDGYTF
>TRBJ1-1|TRBV2
CASSEIQGRNTEAFF
>TRBJ2-2|TRBV3-1/TRBV3-2
CASSSEGLAGVGTGELFF
>TRBJ1-2|TRBV7-9
CASSLQGTNYGYTF
>TRBJ1-6|TRBV7-9
CASSLGSKGVNSPLHF
>TRBJ2-7|TRBV4-1
CASSPSSGGYEQYF
>TRBJ2-2|TRBV18
CASSPLADRNTGELFF
>TRBJ1-3|TRBV6-5
CASSYDRSSGNTIYF
>TRBJ1-1|TRBV6-4
CASSLERNTEAFF
>TRBJ1-2|TRBV18
CASSLDRVDYTF
>TRBJ1-2|TRBV5-1
CASSLESVSYGYTF
>TRBJ1-4|TRBV7-9
CASTRNRGGNEKLFF
>TRBJ2-1|TRBV2
CASRLGEISNEQFF